Listed below are T cell receptor beta chains from one sample, sequenced in a study of T cells in Graves' hyperthyroidism and ophthalmopathy. A single record per CDR3 protein comes from TCRdb applying MiXCR to the multiplex PCR reads. The sample lists 750,000 to 950,000 distinct CDR3 sequences, roughly 40% occurring once. Sequenced: blood. Receptor source: a man younger than 35 with Graves' hyperthyroidism. Each CDR3 is given with its conserved first and last residue. The D gene is left open where the match is weak. Clone size is stated in some rows and not others, as once, few, many or a class when expanded.

TGTGCCAGCAGCTTGGGGGCAGGGATTGACTACGAGCAGTACTTC	CASSLGAGIDYEQYF	15	TRBV5-4	TRBJ2-7	-	-
TGTGCCAGCAGCCAGCGGCCCTCTTTACCCTACGAGCAGTACTTC	CASSQRPSLPYEQYF	15	TRBV11-2	TRBJ2-7	-	-
TGTGCCAGCAGCTTACGAGAGACGTTTCAGGGAGGCGGCTACACCTTC	CASSLRETFQGGGYTF	16	TRBV11-2	TRBJ1-2	-	-
TGTGCCAGCAGCTTACTACAGGGGACAGATACGCAGTATTTT	CASSLLQGTDTQYF	14	TRBV7-3	TRBJ2-3	TRBD1	-
TGCGCCAGCAGCCAGGGGGTGAGCACCGGGGAGCTGTTTTTT	CASSQGVSTGELFF	14	TRBV4-1	TRBJ2-2	-	-
TGTGCCAGCAGCTCTGAGGGTGCCGACCAAGAGACCCAGTACTTC	CASSSEGADQETQYF	15	TRBV7-2	TRBJ2-5	-	-
TGCAGCGTTGATCGGGGGCAGGAGGGCTACACCTTC	CSVDRGQEGYTF	12	TRBV29-1	TRBJ1-2	-	many
TGTGCCAGCAGCGTACGGGCCTCGAACACCGGGGAGCTGTTTTTT	CASSVRASNTGELFF	15	TRBV9	TRBJ2-2	-	-
TGTGCCAGCAGCTTCAAGTCAGGGATGGGCACTGAAGCTTTCTTT	CASSFKSGMGTEAFF	15	TRBV7-8	TRBJ1-1	-	many
TGTGCCAGCAGTGAAGCTACATCAGGGGGGGACACTGAAGCTTTCTTT	CASSEATSGGDTEAFF	16	TRBV2	TRBJ1-1	TRBD1	-
TGTGCCATCGGCGGGACAGAGGATTATCAGCCCCAGCATTTT	CAIGGTEDYQPQHF	14	TRBV10-3	TRBJ1-5	TRBD1	-
TGTGCCAGCAGCGCGAGCGGGACTCCCTTCAATGAAGCTTTCTTT	CASSASGTPFNEAFF	15	TRBV9	TRBJ1-1	-	few
TGTGCCAGCAGCCCTAGTTGGGCCTACGAGCAGTACTTC	CASSPSWAYEQYF	13	TRBV14	TRBJ2-7	-	few
TGCAGCGTTGAAGGGTGGGGCAGGGGGAACACTGAAGCTTTCTTT	CSVEGWGRGNTEAFF	15	TRBV29-1	TRBJ1-1	-	-
TGTGCCAGCAGCCCCCTAGGGGGCAGGGAGACCCAGTACTTC	CASSPLGGRETQYF	14	TRBV7-3	TRBJ2-5	TRBD1	many
TGCAGCGCTACAACCGGGGCCAACGTCCTGACTTTC	CSATTGANVLTF	12	TRBV29-1	TRBJ2-6	-	-
TGTGCCACCAGCAGGGAAATTAATTCACCCCTCCACTTT	CATSREINSPLHF	13	TRBV15	TRBJ1-6	-	-
TGTGCCAGCATCGGGGGGGCAGAGACCCAGTACTTC	CASIGGAETQYF	12	TRBV2	TRBJ2-5	TRBD2	many
TGTGCCAGCACCCTTGGGTTTGGAGGGGGCACTGAAGCTTTCTTT	CASTLGFGGGTEAFF	15	TRBV12-3/TRBV12-4	TRBJ1-1	-	-
TGTGCCAGCAGTGACGTGGGGGGGCAGGAGCAGTACTTC	CASSDVGGQEQYF	13	TRBV6-5	TRBJ2-7	-	-
TGTGCCAGCAGCTTAGCTCCTGGACAGGGGATCTCCTACGAGCAGTACTTC	CASSLAPGQGISYEQYF	17	TRBV7-2	TRBJ2-7	TRBD1	-
TGTGCCAGCAGTGACGGGGAGTTCTCTGAAGCTTTCTTT	CASSDGEFSEAFF	13	TRBV2	TRBJ1-1	-	-